These 22 T cell receptor beta chains originate from one sample sequenced in a study of T cells after yellow fever vaccination. Using its own MiXCR run on the 5' RACE reads, TCRdb lists one record per CDR3 protein. The sample has 400,000 or so distinct CDR3 sequences, about 19% seen once. Sequenced material: PBMCs, taken before the yellow fever booster vaccination. These TCRs come from a man between 18 and 29 years old who received the YFV17D yellow fever vaccine.

This clonotype was recorded a few times. The chain couples TRBV5-1 to TRBJ1-6; tentative D call: TRBD1 (5 bases). The V and J ends lost 1 base and 6 bases respectively, with 11 bases between them. Germline V CDR1 and CDR2: SGHRS, YFSETQ. The CDR3 is made up of 15 amino acids. The CDR3 bases are TGCGCCAGCAGCTTGAATACGGGACTTAATTCACCCCTCCACTTT. It encodes CASSLNTGLNSPLHF.

The V call is TRBV7-2, the J call TRBJ1-5; unclear D gene. The germline V and J ends were trimmed by 3 bases and 6 bases, with 9 bases remaining between them. This CDR3 has 13 residues. CDR1 SGHTA and CDR2 FQGNSA come from the germline V gene. The CDR3 DNA sequence: TGTGCCAGCAGCTTTCGGGCGGGTCAGCCCCAGCATTTT. Its protein product is CASSFRAGQPQHF.

The chain employs TRBV6-6 and TRBJ2-1; 11 nucleotides match TRBD1. Germline V lookup: CDR1 MNHNY, CDR2 SVGAGI (reference sequence). Unmatched junction bases numbered 8, after V lost 2 bases and J lost 8 bases. The CDR3 runs to 16 residues. The DNA for the CDR3 is TGTGCCAGCAGTTACCCGGACAGGGGGCATCGGGATGAGCAGTTCTTC. It specifies CASSYPDRGHRDEQFF.

This clonotype turned up a few times. The genes are TRBV5-1 and TRBJ2-3, with D perhaps matching TRBD1 or TRBD2 (5 bases each). This CDR3 has 14 amino acids. The V end lost 7 bases, the J end lost 2 bases, and 14 bases lay between the germline ends. CDR1 and CDR2 (germline): SGHRS, YFSETQ. The CDR3 loop is CASRIQGPTDTQYF. DNA for the CDR3: TGCGCCAGCCGAATTCAGGGACCCACAGATACGCAGTATTTT.

This chain uses TRBV18 with TRBJ1-4, with D perhaps TRBD1 (6 bases). Trimming cost V 5 bases and J 4 bases, with 20 bases left between them. The CDR3 covers 17 residues. Germline V gene lookup returns CDR1 KGHSH and CDR2 LQKENI. The CDR3 coding sequence is TGTGCCAGCTCAAGCCTGCCAGTACAGGGTGATAATGAAAAACTGTTTTTT. Amino acids: CASSSLPVQGDNEKLFF.

This clonotype occurred many times. The V gene is TRBV7-2, the J gene TRBJ2-3, with D hard to call. V lost 2 bases and J lost 6, with 6 bases in between. CDR1 and CDR2 from the germline V gene are SGHTA and FQGNSA. The CDR3 sequence is 12 residues long. DNA of the CDR3: TGTGCCAGCAGCTTAAACGCGGATACGCAGTATTTT. This gives the protein CASSLNADTQYF.

This clonotype was counted only a few times. The V gene is TRBV6-5, the J gene TRBJ1-2, with a tentative D call TRBD1 (5 bases). The CDR3 runs to 14 residues. Germline V gives CDR1 MNHEY, CDR2 SVGAGI. V was cut by 2 bases and J by 4 bases, with 11 bases left in between. The CDR3 nucleotides are TGTGCCAGCAGTTACCTCGCAGGGACCTATGGCTACACCTTC. This sequence encodes CASSYLAGTYGYTF.

The V and J genes are TRBV5-1 and TRBJ2-2; TRBD1 matches 7 bases. J was trimmed by 4 bases and V by 3 bases; bases with no gene match: 12. Germline V gene data show CDR1 as SGHRS and CDR2 as YFSETQ. The CDR3 runs to 17 residues. The CDR3 region has the DNA TGCGCCAGCAGCTCGCTCGCGACAACAGGGGTCACCGGGGAGCTGTTTTTT. This translates into CASSSLATTGVTGELFF.

A few counts support this clonotype. The chain's CDR3 is CASSELDNPYYNEQFF. In DNA form, the CDR3 reads TGTGCCAGCAGCGAATTGGACAACCCGTACTACAATGAGCAGTTCTTC. The genes are TRBV9 and TRBJ2-1; maybe TRBD1 (5 bases). Per the germline V gene, CDR1 is SGDLS and CDR2 is YYNGEE. With 3 bases removed from V and 3 bases from J, the gap between germline ends came to 16 bases. This CDR3 has 16 residues.

This chain joins TRBV7-9 and TRBJ2-3; D is possibly TRBD2 (5 bases). CDR3 length equals 15 residues. Per germline, CDR1 SEHNR and CDR2 FQNEAQ (reference sequence). Trimming took off 5 bases at V and 4 bases at J, with 16 bases between the two ends. This CDR3 is CASSDIAGNADTQYF. In nucleotides, the CDR3 is TGTGCCAGCAGCGATATTGCCGGGAATGCAGATACGCAGTATTTT.

There are a few counts of this clonotype. The V and J genes are TRBV9 and TRBJ1-6; 7 nucleotides align to TRBD1. The germline CDR1 and CDR2 sequences are SGDLS and YYNGEE. The CDR3 totals 16 residues. With 0 bases clipped from V and 10 bases from J, the junction kept 10 bases outside the gene matches. This CDR3 is CASSVGQGDVVSPLHF. For the CDR3, the DNA is TGTGCCAGCAGCGTAGGACAGGGAGATGTTGTCTCACCCCTCCACTTT.

V is TRBV18 and J is TRBJ2-2; D gene uncertain. The CDR3 loop spans 15 amino acids. CDR1 is KGHSH, CDR2 LQKENI, per germline. The germline V and J ends were trimmed by 3 bases and 5 bases, with 13 bases remaining between them. The CDR3 spells CASSPTVLPTGELFF. The CDR3 DNA sequence: TGTGCCAGCTCACCTACTGTACTCCCGACCGGGGAGCTGTTTTTT.

The V gene is TRBV5-6, the J gene TRBJ2-1, with 10 positions matching TRBD2. Germline V gene sequence: CDR1 SGHDT, CDR2 YYEEEE. The length of the CDR3 is 15 residues. After removal of 3 bases from V and 4 bases from J, the junction contained 4 bases not matched to a gene. The CDR3: CASSYLAGAYNEQFF. The CDR3 DNA sequence: TGTGCCAGCAGCTACCTAGCGGGGGCATACAATGAGCAGTTCTTC.

V and J are TRBV21-1 and TRBJ2-3; TRBD1 reflects the table's D call only, with no check against the DNA. TRBV21-1 is a pseudogene. This CDR3 contains 17 residues. The CDR3 DNA sequence: TGTGCCAGCAGCAAAGTTGCGGCCAAGGGGGAAACAGATACGCAGTATTTT. Translated, it gives CASSKVAAKGETDTQYF.

This clonotype was counted between two and nine times. The V call is TRBV20-1, the J call TRBJ2-7, with D possibly TRBD1 on 6 matching bases. The CDR3 contains 12 residues. V shed 8 bases and J shed 2 bases, with 13 bases lying between them. Germline CDR1 is DFQATT and CDR2 is SNEGSKA (reference sequence). The CDR3 nucleotides are TGCAGTTCCAAGCAGGGGCCCTACGAGCAGTACTTC. Its protein product is CSSKQGPYEQYF.

J is TRBJ2-1 and V is TRBV7-2; 8 bases fit TRBD1. The V gene's germline CDR1 is SGHTA and CDR2 FQGNSA. The length of the CDR3 is 20 residues. With V trimmed by 4 bases and J by 0 bases, 17 bases remained unmatched. The CDR3 loop reads CASSYRSYRGRPSSYNEQFF. In nucleotides, the CDR3 is TGTGCCAGCAGCTACCGAAGTTACAGGGGGAGACCGAGCTCCTACAATGAGCAGTTCTTC.

At least ten counts were recorded for this clonotype. V gene TRBV12-3 or TRBV12-4 combines with J gene TRBJ1-1; no reliable D call. With 6 bases removed from V and 1 base from J, the gap between germline ends came to 3 bases. This CDR3 comprises 11 residues. The CDR3 here is CASSRNTEAFF. The CDR3 nucleotides read TGTGCCAGCAGCCGGAACACTGAAGCTTTCTTT.

The V and J genes are TRBV7-9 and TRBJ1-1; D not resolved. V shed 6 bases and J shed 0 bases, with 14 bases lying between them. The CDR3 runs 15 residues. Germline V gene sequence: CDR1 SEHNR, CDR2 FQNEAQ (reference sequence). The CDR3 spells CASSRTVHLNTEAFF. The CDR3 coding sequence is TGTGCCAGCAGTCGCACCGTACACCTGAACACTGAAGCTTTCTTT.

The sample holds a few counts of this clonotype. This rearrangement joins TRBV4-1 to TRBJ1-2; D gene ambiguous. This CDR3 region has 13 residues. V dropped 4 bases and J dropped 7 bases, with 13 bases sitting between them. Germline CDR1 reads MGHRA; CDR2 reads YSYEKL. The CDR3 loop reads CASSLTEGRGYTF. In nucleotides, the CDR3 is TGCGCCAGCAGCCTCACCGAAGGACGTGGCTACACCTTC.

The chain has TRBV23-1 and TRBJ2-7; D may be TRBD2 (5 bases). TRBV23-1 is sorted into the ORF group, with uncertain function. Trimming removed 0 bases from V and 5 bases from J, with 14 bases in between. The CDR3 runs 15 residues. Here the CDR3 DNA reads TGCGCCAGCAGTCAATCGGAGAAAGGGAGTAACGAGCAGTACGTC. It codes for CASSQSEKGSNEQYV.

This clonotype has just a few counts. The chain employs TRBV20-1 and TRBJ2-7; 7 nucleotides match TRBD2. This CDR3 contains 16 residues. V shed 5 bases, J shed 2 bases, and the junction held 15 bases outside the gene matches. CDR1 is DFQATT, CDR2 SNEGSKA, per germline (reference sequence). The CDR3 spells CSAGWGGPDNPYEQYV. CDR3 bases: TGCAGTGCTGGCTGGGGAGGGCCAGATAACCCCTACGAGCAGTACGTC.

In this sample, this clonotype turned up a few times. As DNA, the CDR3 is TGTGCCAGCAGCCCAGGGACAAGGCGCAATCAGCCCCAGCATTTT. This gives the protein CASSPGTRRNQPQHF. J is TRBJ1-5 and V is TRBV7-8; possible D gene TRBD1, 6 bases. Germline V lookup: CDR1 SGHVS, CDR2 FQNEAQ. The CDR3 runs to 15 residues. Trimming cost V 5 bases and J 2 bases, with 13 bases left between them.